Sequencing of this T cell receptor beta chain was carried out in a study of blood T cell repertoires in COVID-19. Turning to the study itself: Sources were T cells, B-cell-depleted T cells, or PBMCs; the material itself was cDNA or gDNA.

As originally analysed: Estimated nucleated cell counts came from reference gene primer amplification. TCRdb's table, derived via immunoSEQ multiplex PCR, lists solely in-frame clones and lacks some. That table supplies the V and J calls and clone size; D and trimming were determined from the DNA. The sample has about 130,000 clones, about four fifths seen once. The CDR3 consists of 14 residues. Germline CDR1 KGHSH, CDR2 LQKENI. Losses at the gene ends were 2 bases for V and 7 bases for J; bases not matched to a gene: 5. The chain links TRBV18 to TRBJ1-5, with 7 bases fitting TRBD1. This TCR came from a woman in her twenties or thirties who had recovered from COVID-19. The sample taken for sequencing was peripheral blood. This CDR3 is CASSPRQGYQPQHF. CDR3 DNA sequence: TGTGCCAGCTCACCAAGACAGGGCTACCAGCCCCAGCATTTT.